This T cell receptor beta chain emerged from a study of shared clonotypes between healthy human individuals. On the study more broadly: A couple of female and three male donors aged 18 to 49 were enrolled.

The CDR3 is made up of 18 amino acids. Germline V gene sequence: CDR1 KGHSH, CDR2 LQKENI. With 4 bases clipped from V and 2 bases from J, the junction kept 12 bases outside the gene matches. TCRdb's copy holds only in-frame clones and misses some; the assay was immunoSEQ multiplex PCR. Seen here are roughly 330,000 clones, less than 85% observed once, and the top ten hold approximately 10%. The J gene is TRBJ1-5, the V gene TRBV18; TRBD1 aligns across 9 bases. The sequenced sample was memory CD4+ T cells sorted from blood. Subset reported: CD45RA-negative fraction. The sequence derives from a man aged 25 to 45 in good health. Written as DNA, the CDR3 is TGTGCCAGCTCACTCGATGGTCCGGGACAGGGCGGCAATCAGCCCCAGCATTTT. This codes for CASSLDGPGQGGNQPQHF.